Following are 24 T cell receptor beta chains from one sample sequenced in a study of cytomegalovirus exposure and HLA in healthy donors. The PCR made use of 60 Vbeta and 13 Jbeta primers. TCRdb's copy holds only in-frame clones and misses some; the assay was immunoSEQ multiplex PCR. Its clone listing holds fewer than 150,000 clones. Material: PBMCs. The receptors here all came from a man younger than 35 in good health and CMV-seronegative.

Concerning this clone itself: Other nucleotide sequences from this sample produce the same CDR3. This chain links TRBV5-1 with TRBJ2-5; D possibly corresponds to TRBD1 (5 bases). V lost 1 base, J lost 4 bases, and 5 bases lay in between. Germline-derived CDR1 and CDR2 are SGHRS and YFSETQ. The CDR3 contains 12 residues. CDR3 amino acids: CASSLRGETQYF. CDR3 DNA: TGCGCCAGCAGCTTGAGGGGAGAGACCCAGTACTTC.

The CDR3 loop is CASSLQLRDTIYF. CDR3 coding DNA: TGCGCCAGCAGCCTCCAACTCCGGGACACCATATATTTT. The chain is built from TRBV4-1 and TRBJ1-3; D remains ambiguous. There are 13 residues in the CDR3. CDR1 is MGHRA and CDR2 is YSYEKL in the germline V gene. V lost 4 bases, J lost 8 bases, and 12 bases lay in between.

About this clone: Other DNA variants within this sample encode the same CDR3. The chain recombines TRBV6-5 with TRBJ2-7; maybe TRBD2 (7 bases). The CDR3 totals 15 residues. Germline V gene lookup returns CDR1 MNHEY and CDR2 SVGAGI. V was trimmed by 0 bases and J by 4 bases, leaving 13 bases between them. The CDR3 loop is CASSYSGGGSYEQYF. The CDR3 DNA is TGTGCCAGCAGTTACTCGGGGGGCGGGAGTTACGAGCAGTACTTC.

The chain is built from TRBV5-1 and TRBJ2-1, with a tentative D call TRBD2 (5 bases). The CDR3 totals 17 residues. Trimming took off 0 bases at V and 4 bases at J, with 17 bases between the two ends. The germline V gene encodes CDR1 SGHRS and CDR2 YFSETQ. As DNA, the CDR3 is TGCGCCAGCAGCTTGGGGGTCTCGGGAAAGGGATACAATGAGCAGTTCTTC. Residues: CASSLGVSGKGYNEQFF.

Here the CDR3 DNA reads TGCGCCAGCAAGGTACAGGGGGCATACGAGCAGTACTTC. This sequence encodes CASKVQGAYEQYF. The chain is built from TRBV5-1 and TRBJ2-7, with 9 bases lining up with TRBD1. Germline trimming cut 6 bases from V and 4 bases from J; bases unmatched to any gene: 5. The V gene's germline CDR1 is SGHRS and CDR2 YFSETQ. This CDR3 is 13 amino acids long. Drawing the rest from reference TRBV5-1 and TRBJ2-7, the complete variable domain is KAGVTQTPRYLIKTRGQQVTLSCSPISGHRSVSWYQQTPGQGLQFLFEYFSETQRNKGNFPGRFSGRQFSNSRSEMNVSTLELGDSALYLCASKVQGAYEQYFGPGTRLTVT.

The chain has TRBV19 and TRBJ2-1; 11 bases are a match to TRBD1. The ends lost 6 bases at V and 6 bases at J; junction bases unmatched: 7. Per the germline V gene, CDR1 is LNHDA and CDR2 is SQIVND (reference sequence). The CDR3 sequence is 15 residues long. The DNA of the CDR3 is TGTGCCAGTAGCCGGACAGGGGGCGGTGTCAATGAGCAGTTCTTC. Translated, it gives CASSRTGGGVNEQFF.

This CDR3 reads CASSRHQGGTGELFF. As DNA, the CDR3 is TGCGCCAGCAGCAGGCACCAGGGAGGCACCGGGGAGCTGTTTTTT. The chain recombines TRBV5-1 with TRBJ2-2; tentatively, D is TRBD2 (6 bases). The CDR3 is 15 amino acids. V lost 4 bases to trimming and J lost 4 bases, with 14 bases between them. In germline, CDR1 is SGHRS, CDR2 YFSETQ. The entire variable domain, with the rest obtained from reference TRBV5-1 and TRBJ2-2, is as follows: KAGVTQTPRYLIKTRGQQVTLSCSPISGHRSVSWYQQTPGQGLQFLFEYFSETQRNKGNFPGRFSGRQFSNSRSEMNVSTLELGDSALYLCASSRHQGGTGELFFGEGSRLTVL.

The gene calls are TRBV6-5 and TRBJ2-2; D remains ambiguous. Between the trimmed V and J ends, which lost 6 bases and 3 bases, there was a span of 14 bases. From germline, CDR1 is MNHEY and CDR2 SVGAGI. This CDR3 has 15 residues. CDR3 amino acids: CASSPGTRHTGELFF. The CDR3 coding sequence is TGTGCCAGCAGCCCCGGTACGAGGCACACCGGGGAGCTGTTTTTT.

CDR3 in DNA: TGTGCCAGCAGTTACTCGATCCAGGGGTCCGGGGAGCTGTTTTTT. It translates to CASSYSIQGSGELFF. The rearrangement links TRBV6-5 to TRBJ2-2; D possibly corresponds to TRBD1 (6 bases). Between the trimmed V and J ends, which lost 0 bases and 6 bases, there was a span of 11 bases. Germline-derived CDR1 and CDR2 are MNHEY and SVGAGI. The CDR3 has 15 amino acids.

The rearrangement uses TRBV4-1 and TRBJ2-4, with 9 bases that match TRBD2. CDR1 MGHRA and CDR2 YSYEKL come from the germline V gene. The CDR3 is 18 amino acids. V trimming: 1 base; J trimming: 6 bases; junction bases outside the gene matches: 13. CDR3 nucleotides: TGCGCCAGCAGCCAAGTGGGGAGCGGGGGGCCCTTGGGAAACATTCAGTACTTC. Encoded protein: CASSQVGSGGPLGNIQYF.

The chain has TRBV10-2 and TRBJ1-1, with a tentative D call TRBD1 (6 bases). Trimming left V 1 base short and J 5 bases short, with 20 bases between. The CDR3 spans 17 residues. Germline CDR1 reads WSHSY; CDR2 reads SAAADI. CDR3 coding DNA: TGCGCCAGCAGTGAGTGGGTGGGGGGGCGGGTGTCGACTGAAGCTTTCTTT. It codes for CASSEWVGGRVSTEAFF.

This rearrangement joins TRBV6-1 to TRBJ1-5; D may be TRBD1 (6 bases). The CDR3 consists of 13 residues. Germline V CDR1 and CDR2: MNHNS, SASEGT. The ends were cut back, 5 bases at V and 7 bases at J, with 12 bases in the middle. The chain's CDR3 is CASSPTGWQPQHF. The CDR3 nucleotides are TGTGCCAGCAGTCCAACAGGGTGGCAGCCCCAGCATTTT.

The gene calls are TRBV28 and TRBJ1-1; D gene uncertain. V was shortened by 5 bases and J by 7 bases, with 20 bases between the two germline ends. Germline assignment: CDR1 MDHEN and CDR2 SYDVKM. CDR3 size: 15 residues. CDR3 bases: TGTGCCAGCAGTCCCCCGGGTCTTGGTATCGATGAAGCTTTCTTT. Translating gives CASSPPGLGIDEAFF. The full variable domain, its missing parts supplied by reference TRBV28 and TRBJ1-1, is DVKVTQSSRYLVKRTGEKVFLECVQDMDHENMFWYRQDPGLGLRLIYFSYDVKMKEKGDIPEGYSVSREKKERFSLILESASTNQTSMYLCASSPPGLGIDEAFFGQGTRLTVV.

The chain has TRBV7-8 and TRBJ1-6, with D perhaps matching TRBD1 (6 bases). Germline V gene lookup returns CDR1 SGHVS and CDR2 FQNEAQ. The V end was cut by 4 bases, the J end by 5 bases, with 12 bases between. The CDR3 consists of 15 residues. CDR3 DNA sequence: TGTGCCAGCAGCTATAGGACAGCCGATAATTCACCCCTCCACTTT. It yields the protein CASSYRTADNSPLHF.

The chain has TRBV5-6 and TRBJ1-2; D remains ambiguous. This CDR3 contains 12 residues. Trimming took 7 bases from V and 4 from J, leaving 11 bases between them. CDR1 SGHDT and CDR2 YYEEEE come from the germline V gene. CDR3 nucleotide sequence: TGTGCCAGCGGTCAGGTACTCTATGGCTACACCTTC. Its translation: CASGQVLYGYTF. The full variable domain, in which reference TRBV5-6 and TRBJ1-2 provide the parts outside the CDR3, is DAGVTQSPTHLIKTRGQQVTLRCSPKSGHDTVSWYQQALGQGPQFIFQYYEEEERQRGNFPDRFSGHQFPNYSSELNVNALLLGDSALYLCASGQVLYGYTFGSGTRLTVV.

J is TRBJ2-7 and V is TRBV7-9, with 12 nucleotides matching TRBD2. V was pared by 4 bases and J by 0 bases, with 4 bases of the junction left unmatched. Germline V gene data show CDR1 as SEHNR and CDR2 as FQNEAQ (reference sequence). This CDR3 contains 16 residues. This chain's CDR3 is CASSYKTSGSSYEQYF. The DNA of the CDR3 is TGTGCCAGCAGCTACAAGACTAGCGGGAGCTCCTACGAGCAGTACTTC.

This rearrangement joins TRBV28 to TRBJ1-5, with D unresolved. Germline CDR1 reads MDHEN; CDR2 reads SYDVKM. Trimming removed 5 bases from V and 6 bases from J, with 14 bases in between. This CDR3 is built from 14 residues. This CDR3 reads CASSREETVQPQHF. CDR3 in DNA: TGTGCCAGCAGTAGAGAGGAGACGGTTCAGCCCCAGCATTTT.

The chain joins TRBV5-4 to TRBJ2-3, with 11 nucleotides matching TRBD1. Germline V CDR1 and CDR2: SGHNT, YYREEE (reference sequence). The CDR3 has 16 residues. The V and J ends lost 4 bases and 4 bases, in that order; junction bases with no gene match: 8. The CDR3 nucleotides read TGTGCCAGCAGCCCGCGGACAGGGGGCCGACCAGATACGCAGTATTTT. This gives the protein CASSPRTGGRPDTQYF.

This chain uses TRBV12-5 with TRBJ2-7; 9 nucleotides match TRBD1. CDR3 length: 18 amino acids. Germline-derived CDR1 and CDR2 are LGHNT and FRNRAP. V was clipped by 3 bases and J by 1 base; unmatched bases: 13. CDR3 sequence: CASGFFWTGDLESYEQYF. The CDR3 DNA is TGTGCTAGTGGTTTCTTTTGGACAGGGGACTTAGAATCCTACGAGCAGTACTTC.

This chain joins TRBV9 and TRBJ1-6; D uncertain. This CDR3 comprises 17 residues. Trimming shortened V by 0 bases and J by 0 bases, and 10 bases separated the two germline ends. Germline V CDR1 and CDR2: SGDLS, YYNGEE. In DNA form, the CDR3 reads TGTGCCAGCAGCGTAGACAGCCTAAGCTCCTATAATTCACCCCTCCACTTT. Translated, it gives CASSVDSLSSYNSPLHF. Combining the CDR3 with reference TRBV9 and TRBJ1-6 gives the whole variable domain DSGVTQTPKHLITATGQRVTLRCSPRSGDLSVYWYQQSLDQGLQFLIQYYNGEERAKGNILERFSAQQFPDLHSELNLSSLELGDSALYFCASSVDSLSSYNSPLHFGNGTRLTVT.

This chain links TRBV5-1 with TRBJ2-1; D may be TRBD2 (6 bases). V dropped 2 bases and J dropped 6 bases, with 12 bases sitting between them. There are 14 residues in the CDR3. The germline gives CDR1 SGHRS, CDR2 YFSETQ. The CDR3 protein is CASSFVGSSNEQFF. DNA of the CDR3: TGCGCCAGCAGCTTCGTCGGGAGCTCCAATGAGCAGTTCTTC.

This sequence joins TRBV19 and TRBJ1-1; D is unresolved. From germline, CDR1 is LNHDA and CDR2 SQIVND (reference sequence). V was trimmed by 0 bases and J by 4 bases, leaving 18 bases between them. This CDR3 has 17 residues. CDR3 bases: TGTGCCAGTAGTATAGAGTGGAGGAGCACAGATCTCACTGAAGCTTTCTTT. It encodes CASSIEWRSTDLTEAFF.

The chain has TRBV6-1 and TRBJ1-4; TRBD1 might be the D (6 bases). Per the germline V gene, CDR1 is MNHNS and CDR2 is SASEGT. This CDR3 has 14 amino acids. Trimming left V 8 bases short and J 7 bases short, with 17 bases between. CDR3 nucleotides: TGTGCCAGCCAAGTAGGGGGGGGGACTGAAAAACTGTTTTTT. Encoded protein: CASQVGGGTEKLFF.

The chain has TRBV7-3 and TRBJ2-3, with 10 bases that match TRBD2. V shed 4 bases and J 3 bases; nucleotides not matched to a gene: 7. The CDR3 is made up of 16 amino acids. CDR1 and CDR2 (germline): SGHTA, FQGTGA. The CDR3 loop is CASSSVAGGATDTQYF. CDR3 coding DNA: TGTGCCAGCAGCTCCGTAGCGGGGGGAGCGACAGATACGCAGTATTTT.